This is a list of T cell receptor beta chains from one sample in a study of regulatory T cells in long-lasting Graves disease. TCRdb itself ran the multiplex PCR reads through MiXCR, one entry per CDR3 protein. The sample holds about 470,000 distinct CDR3 sequences, roughly a fifth seen once. Sequences were derived from peripheral blood mononuclear cells (PBMCs), sampled when the disease was refractory, from a patient treated with antithyroid drugs. The receptors here all came from a female donor with Graves disease. The CDR3 runs from the conserved cysteine through the conserved F or W. The D gene is left open where the match is weak. The size field is filled for only some rows; it gives once, few, many or a size class.

d_gene: NA; j_gene: TRBJ1-6; v_gene: TRBV28; abundance: NA; CDR3nt: TGTGCCAGCAGGGGGGGCCCGGGCTCCTATAATTCACCCCTCCACTTT; CDR3aa: CASRGGPGSYNSPLHF
d_gene: NA; j_gene: TRBJ1-3; v_gene: TRBV6-2/TRBV6-3; abundance: few; CDR3nt: TGTGCCAGCGCCCTTAGCTCTGGAAACACCATATATTTT; CDR3aa: CASALSSGNTIYF
d_gene: NA; j_gene: TRBJ2-2; v_gene: TRBV25-1; abundance: few; CDR3nt: TGTGCCAGCAGTGATCGGCGAAACGGCGGGGAGCTGTTTTTT; CDR3aa: CASSDRRNGGELFF
d_gene: NA; j_gene: TRBJ2-2; v_gene: TRBV7-2; abundance: few; CDR3nt: TGTGCCAGCAGCTTAGACGTTCCCGGGGAGCTGTTTTTT; CDR3aa: CASSLDVPGELFF
d_gene: TRBD1; j_gene: TRBJ2-5; v_gene: TRBV19; abundance: many; CDR3nt: TGTGCCAGTAGTATCGGGGGGACAGGGGGCCGGGAGACCCAGTACTTC; CDR3aa: CASSIGGTGGRETQYF
d_gene: NA; j_gene: TRBJ2-7; v_gene: TRBV4-1; abundance: NA; CDR3nt: TGCGCCAGCAGCCAAGCGGCAGAGCGGGTTGACGAGCAGTACTTC; CDR3aa: CASSQAAERVDEQYF
d_gene: NA; j_gene: TRBJ2-2; v_gene: TRBV7-9; abundance: many; CDR3nt: TGTGCCAGCAGCTTACAAGGGGGTAACACCGGGGAGCTGTTTTTT; CDR3aa: CASSLQGGNTGELFF
d_gene: NA; j_gene: TRBJ1-1; v_gene: TRBV5-1; abundance: few; CDR3nt: TGCGCCAGCAGCTTGGGGGCAGGGTCCACCTCCAAAGCTTTCTTT; CDR3aa: CASSLGAGSTSKAFF
d_gene: NA; j_gene: TRBJ1-1; v_gene: TRBV29-1; abundance: NA; CDR3nt: TGCAGCGTTAGACCTTTATCGGGCACTGAAGCTTTCTTT; CDR3aa: CSVRPLSGTEAFF
d_gene: NA; j_gene: TRBJ1-1; v_gene: TRBV27; abundance: many; CDR3nt: TGTGCCAGCAGTTTATGGGGGGGAGGAACTGAAGCTTTCTTT; CDR3aa: CASSLWGGGTEAFF
d_gene: NA; j_gene: TRBJ1-2; v_gene: TRBV5-1; abundance: few; CDR3nt: TGCGCCAGCAGCGCGACAGTCGTAGGCCTTTTCTTGCGGGGCTACACCTTC; CDR3aa: CASSATVVGLFLRGYTF
d_gene: NA; j_gene: TRBJ1-3; v_gene: TRBV6-5; abundance: NA; CDR3nt: TGTGCCAGCAGTTACTTCAGGGAGCCTGGAAACACCATATATTTT; CDR3aa: CASSYFREPGNTIYF
d_gene: TRBD1; j_gene: TRBJ1-1; v_gene: TRBV11-1; abundance: many; CDR3nt: TGTGCCAGCAGCTTAGGGAGGACAGGGTGGACTGAAGCTTTCTTT; CDR3aa: CASSLGRTGWTEAFF
d_gene: NA; j_gene: TRBJ2-7; v_gene: TRBV7-9; abundance: NA; CDR3nt: TGTGCCAGCAGCTCCCCGGGCCAGTCTTCCTACGAGCAGTACTTC; CDR3aa: CASSSPGQSSYEQYF
d_gene: NA; j_gene: TRBJ2-6; v_gene: TRBV3-1; abundance: few; CDR3nt: TGTGCCAGCAGCCAAGGGACTGGGCGGCTCTCTGGGGCCAACGTCCTGACTTTC; CDR3aa: CASSQGTGRLSGANVLTF
d_gene: NA; j_gene: TRBJ1-2; v_gene: TRBV29-1; abundance: many; CDR3nt: TGCAGCGGCGGCGGGAGCTATGGCTACACCTTC; CDR3aa: CSGGGSYGYTF
d_gene: NA; j_gene: TRBJ1-2; v_gene: TRBV15; abundance: NA; CDR3nt: TGTGCCACCAGCTTGGGGAGCGCCTCCAGGACGGGCTACACCTTC; CDR3aa: CATSLGSASRTGYTF
d_gene: NA; j_gene: TRBJ2-5; v_gene: TRBV20-1; abundance: NA; CDR3nt: TGCAGTGCTACAGGGGCGGGAGAGACCCAGTACTTC; CDR3aa: CSATGAGETQYF
d_gene: NA; j_gene: TRBJ2-5; v_gene: TRBV20-1; abundance: few; CDR3nt: TGCAGTGCTAGAGATTCTGTGGAAGAAGAGACCCAGTACTTC; CDR3aa: CSARDSVEEETQYF
d_gene: NA; j_gene: TRBJ2-7; v_gene: TRBV29-1; abundance: few; CDR3nt: TGCAGCGTTGAATACCGACTACACTACGAGCAGTACTTC; CDR3aa: CSVEYRLHYEQYF
d_gene: NA; j_gene: TRBJ2-7; v_gene: TRBV6-2/TRBV6-3; abundance: NA; CDR3nt: TGTGCCAGCAGTATGCAGTACTACGAGCAGTACTTC; CDR3aa: CASSMQYYEQYF
d_gene: NA; j_gene: TRBJ1-1; v_gene: TRBV19; abundance: many; CDR3nt: TGTGCCAGTAGTCCCCCGGCCAGGGGCCCTGAAGCTTTCTTT; CDR3aa: CASSPPARGPEAFF
d_gene: TRBD1; j_gene: TRBJ1-1; v_gene: TRBV6-1; abundance: few; CDR3nt: TGTGCCAGCAGTGAACCGGGACAGTTAAACACTGAAGCTTTCTTT; CDR3aa: CASSEPGQLNTEAFF
d_gene: TRBD1; j_gene: TRBJ1-2; v_gene: TRBV27; abundance: many; CDR3nt: TGTGCCAGCCGAAGACAGGGGGCGGGCTATGGCTACACCTTC; CDR3aa: CASRRQGAGYGYTF
d_gene: NA; j_gene: TRBJ2-4; v_gene: TRBV7-2; abundance: many; CDR3nt: TGTGCCAGCAGCTTAGGTTGGCTAGGGGACATTCAGTACTTC; CDR3aa: CASSLGWLGDIQYF
d_gene: NA; j_gene: TRBJ1-2; v_gene: TRBV6-2/TRBV6-3; abundance: many; CDR3nt: TGTGCCAGCAGTGTGGGACCTCCTAATATCCACTACACCTTC; CDR3aa: CASSVGPPNIHYTF
d_gene: NA; j_gene: TRBJ1-4; v_gene: TRBV6-1; abundance: many; CDR3nt: TGTGCCAGCAGTCCTTATGAAAAACTGTTTTTT; CDR3aa: CASSPYEKLFF
d_gene: TRBD2; j_gene: TRBJ2-7; v_gene: TRBV20-1; abundance: few; CDR3nt: TGCAGTGCCATGGGGGGGAGGACTTACGAGCAGTACTTC; CDR3aa: CSAMGGRTYEQYF
d_gene: NA; j_gene: TRBJ2-2; v_gene: TRBV3-1; abundance: once; CDR3nt: TGTGCCAGCAGCGACCCGCGGGACTGGTCGTTAACCGGGGAGCTGTTTTTT; CDR3aa: CASSDPRDWSLTGELFF
d_gene: NA; j_gene: TRBJ1-2; v_gene: TRBV3-1; abundance: few; CDR3nt: TGTGCCAGCAGCCAAGCTGGAGACTATGGCTACACCTTC; CDR3aa: CASSQAGDYGYTF
d_gene: NA; j_gene: TRBJ1-6; v_gene: TRBV7-2; abundance: NA; CDR3nt: TGTGCCAGCAGCTTAATTCTTTCACCCCTCCACTTT; CDR3aa: CASSLILSPLHF
d_gene: TRBD1; j_gene: TRBJ2-5; v_gene: TRBV6-1; abundance: few; CDR3nt: TGTGCCGGCAGTCCCCGGGACAGGGGCAAAGAGACCCAGTACTTC; CDR3aa: CAGSPRDRGKETQYF
d_gene: TRBD2; j_gene: TRBJ2-5; v_gene: TRBV7-2; abundance: many; CDR3nt: TGTGCCAGCAGCGAATTAGCGGGGGAGACCCAGTACTTC; CDR3aa: CASSELAGETQYF
d_gene: NA; j_gene: TRBJ2-5; v_gene: TRBV7-6; abundance: NA; CDR3nt: TGTGCCAGCAGCTCGGAGGTTGGGCAAGAGACCCAGTACTTC; CDR3aa: CASSSEVGQETQYF
d_gene: TRBD1; j_gene: TRBJ1-1; v_gene: TRBV18; abundance: NA; CDR3nt: TGTGCCAGCTCACCACCTTGGACAGGGAGGTCTGAAGCTTTCTTT; CDR3aa: CASSPPWTGRSEAFF
d_gene: NA; j_gene: TRBJ2-7; v_gene: TRBV11-3; abundance: NA; CDR3nt: TGTGCCAGCAGCTCCCCATCGCGGGCCCTATACGAGCAGTACTTC; CDR3aa: CASSSPSRALYEQYF
d_gene: TRBD1; j_gene: TRBJ2-7; v_gene: TRBV28; abundance: many; CDR3nt: TGTGCCAGCTTGACAGGGGGATCGGGAGAGCAGTACTTC; CDR3aa: CASLTGGSGEQYF
d_gene: NA; j_gene: TRBJ1-5; v_gene: TRBV6-2/TRBV6-3; abundance: NA; CDR3nt: TGTGCCAGCAGTTACTCCGCCAGGGCGGCTGACAATCAGCCCCAGCATTTT; CDR3aa: CASSYSARAADNQPQHF
d_gene: NA; j_gene: TRBJ1-2; v_gene: TRBV29-1; abundance: NA; CDR3nt: TGCAGCACCCACCGGGTCGGGTTTTATGGCTACACCTTC; CDR3aa: CSTHRVGFYGYTF